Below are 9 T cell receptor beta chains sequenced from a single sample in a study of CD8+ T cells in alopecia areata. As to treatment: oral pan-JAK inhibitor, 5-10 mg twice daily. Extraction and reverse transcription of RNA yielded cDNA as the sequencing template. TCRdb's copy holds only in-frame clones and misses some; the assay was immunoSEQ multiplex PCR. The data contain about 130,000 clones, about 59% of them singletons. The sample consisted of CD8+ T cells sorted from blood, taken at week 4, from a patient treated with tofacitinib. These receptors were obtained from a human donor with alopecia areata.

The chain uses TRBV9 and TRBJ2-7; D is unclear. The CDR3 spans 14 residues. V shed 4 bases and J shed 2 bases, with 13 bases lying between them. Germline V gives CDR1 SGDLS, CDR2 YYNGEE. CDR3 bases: TGTGCCAGCAGCCCCGGCAGGAGTACCTACGAGCAGTACTTC. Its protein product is CASSPGRSTYEQYF.

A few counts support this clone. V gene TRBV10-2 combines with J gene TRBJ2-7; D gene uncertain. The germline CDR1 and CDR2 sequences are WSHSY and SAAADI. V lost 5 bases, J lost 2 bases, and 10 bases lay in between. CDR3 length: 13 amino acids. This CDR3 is CASSTGPAYEQYF. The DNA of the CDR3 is TGCGCCAGCAGTACCGGTCCAGCCTACGAGCAGTACTTC.

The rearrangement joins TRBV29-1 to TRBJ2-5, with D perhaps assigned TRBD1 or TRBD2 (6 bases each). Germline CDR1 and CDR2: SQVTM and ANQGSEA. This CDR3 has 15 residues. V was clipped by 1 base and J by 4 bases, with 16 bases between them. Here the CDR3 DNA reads TGCAGCGTTGAAGCGGGGGCCACCTTAAGAGAGACCCAGTACTTC. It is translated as CSVEAGATLRETQYF.

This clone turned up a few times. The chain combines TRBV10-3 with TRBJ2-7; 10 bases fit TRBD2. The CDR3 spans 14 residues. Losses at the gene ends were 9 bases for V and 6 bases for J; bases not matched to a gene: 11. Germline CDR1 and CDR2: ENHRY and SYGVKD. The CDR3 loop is CAIASGGAVSEQYF. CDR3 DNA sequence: TGTGCCATAGCGAGCGGGGGGGCAGTGAGCGAGCAGTACTTC.

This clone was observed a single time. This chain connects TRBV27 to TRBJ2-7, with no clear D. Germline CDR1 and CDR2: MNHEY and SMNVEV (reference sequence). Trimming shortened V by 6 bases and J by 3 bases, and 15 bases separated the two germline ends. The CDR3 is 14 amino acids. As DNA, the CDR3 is TGTGCCAGCAGCCCGTTCGAGGCTGGCTACGAGCAGTACTTC. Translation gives CASSPFEAGYEQYF.

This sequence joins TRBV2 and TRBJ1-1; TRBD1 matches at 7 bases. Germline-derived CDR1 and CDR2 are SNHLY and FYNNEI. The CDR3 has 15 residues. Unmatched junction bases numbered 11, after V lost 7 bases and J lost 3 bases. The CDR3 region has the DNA TGTGCCAGCAATACGGGACAGACGAGTTACACTGAAGCTTTCTTT. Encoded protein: CASNTGQTSYTEAFF.

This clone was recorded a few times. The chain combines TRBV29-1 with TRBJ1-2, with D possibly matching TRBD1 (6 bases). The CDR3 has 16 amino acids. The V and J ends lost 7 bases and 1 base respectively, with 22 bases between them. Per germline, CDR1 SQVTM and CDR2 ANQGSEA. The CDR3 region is CSAKGDGPRVNYGYTF. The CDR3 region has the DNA TGCAGCGCGAAGGGGGACGGCCCTAGGGTTAACTATGGCTACACCTTC.

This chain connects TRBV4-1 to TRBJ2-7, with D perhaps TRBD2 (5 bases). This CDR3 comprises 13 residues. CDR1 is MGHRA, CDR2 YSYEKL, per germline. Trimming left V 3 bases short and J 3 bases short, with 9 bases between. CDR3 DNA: TGCGCCAGCAGCCAGGGAGCGAGCTACGAGCAGTACTTC. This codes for CASSQGASYEQYF.

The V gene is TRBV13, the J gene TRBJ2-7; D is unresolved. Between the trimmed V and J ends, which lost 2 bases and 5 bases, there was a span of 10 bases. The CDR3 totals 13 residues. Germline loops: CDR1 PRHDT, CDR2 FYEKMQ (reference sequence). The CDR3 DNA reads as TGTGCCAGCAGCTTAAGCAGGAGCCACGAGCAGTACTTC. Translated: CASSLSRSHEQYF.